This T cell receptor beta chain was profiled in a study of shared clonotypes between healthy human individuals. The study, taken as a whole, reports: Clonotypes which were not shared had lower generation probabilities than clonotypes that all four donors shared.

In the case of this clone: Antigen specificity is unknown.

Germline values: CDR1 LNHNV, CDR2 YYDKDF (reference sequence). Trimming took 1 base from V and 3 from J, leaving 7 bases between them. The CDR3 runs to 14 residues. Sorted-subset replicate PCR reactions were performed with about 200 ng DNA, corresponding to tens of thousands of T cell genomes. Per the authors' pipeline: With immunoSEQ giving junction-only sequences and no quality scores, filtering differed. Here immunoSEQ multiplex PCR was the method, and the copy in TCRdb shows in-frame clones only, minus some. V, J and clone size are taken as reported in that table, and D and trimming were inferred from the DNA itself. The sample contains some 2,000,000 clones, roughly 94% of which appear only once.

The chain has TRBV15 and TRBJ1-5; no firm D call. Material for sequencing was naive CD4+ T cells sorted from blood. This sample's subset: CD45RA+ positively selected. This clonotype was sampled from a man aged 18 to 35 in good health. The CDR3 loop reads CATSRVGNNQPQHF. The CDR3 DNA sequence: TGTGCCACCAGCAGAGTGGGGAACAATCAGCCCCAGCATTTT.